The 4 T cell receptor beta chains given below trace back to one sample, sequenced in a study of Graves' ophthalmopathy and Graves' hyperthyroidism. RNA transcripts were the template, and TCR beta CDR3 regions were amplified from them. HTBI-primed RT-PCR formed the first round, and a multiplex PCR formed the second. TCRdb recomputed calls from the multiplex PCR reads with MiXCR, one row per CDR3 protein. The sample shows 170,000 or so distinct CDR3 sequences, less than 45% of them seen only once. The sequenced material came from peripheral blood. These receptors originate from a woman aged 35 to 49 with Graves' ophthalmopathy.

This clonotype was detected ten times or more. This chain joins TRBV10-1 and TRBJ2-5, with D unresolved. V dropped 6 bases and J dropped 1 base, with 18 bases sitting between them. Germline assignment: CDR1 WNHNN and CDR2 SYGVQD (reference sequence). This CDR3 spans 16 amino acids. DNA of the CDR3: TGCGCCAGCAGAACCCTCGGTATAACCTGCCAAGAGACCCAGTACTTC. Amino acids: CASRTLGITCQETQYF.

The CDR3 DNA reads TGTGCCAGCAGTTTGGCCCCCGCCACTGAAGCTTTCTTT. Its protein is CASSLAPATEAFF. The gene calls are TRBV27 and TRBJ1-1, with unresolved D. V shed 3 bases and J shed 4 bases, with 9 bases lying between them. Per the germline V gene, CDR1 is MNHEY and CDR2 is SMNVEV (reference sequence). This CDR3 has 13 residues.

This clonotype was picked up many times. This CDR3 is CASSQGGLGETQYF. DNA for the CDR3: TGTGCCAGCAGTCAGGGGGGTCTGGGAGAGACCCAGTACTTC. This rearrangement joins TRBV28 to TRBJ2-5, with a tentative D call TRBD1 (7 bases). The germline CDR1 and CDR2 sequences are MDHEN and SYDVKM. The CDR3 covers 14 residues. V was pared by 5 bases and J by 4 bases, with 14 bases between.

The chain is built from TRBV9 and TRBJ2-7; D may be TRBD1 or TRBD2 (6 bases each). This CDR3 contains 14 residues. Trimming cost V 2 bases and J 5 bases, with 14 bases left between them. Germline V gene data show CDR1 as SGDLS and CDR2 as YYNGEE. CDR3 region: CASSVRDTGDEQYF. The DNA for the CDR3 is TGTGCCAGCAGCGTCCGGGACACGGGGGACGAGCAGTACTTC.